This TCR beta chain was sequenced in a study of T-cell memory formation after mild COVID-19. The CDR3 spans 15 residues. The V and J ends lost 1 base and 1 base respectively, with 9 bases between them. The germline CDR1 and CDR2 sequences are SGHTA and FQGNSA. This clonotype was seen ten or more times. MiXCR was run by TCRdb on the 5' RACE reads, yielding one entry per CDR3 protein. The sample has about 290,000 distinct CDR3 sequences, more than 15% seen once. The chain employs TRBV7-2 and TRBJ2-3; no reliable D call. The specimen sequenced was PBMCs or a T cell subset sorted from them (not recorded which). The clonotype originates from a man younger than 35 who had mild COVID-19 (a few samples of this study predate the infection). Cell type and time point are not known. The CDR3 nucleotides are TGTGCCAGCAGCTTAGGAGGTCTCCGCACAGATACGCAGTATTTT. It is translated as CASSLGGLRTDTQYF. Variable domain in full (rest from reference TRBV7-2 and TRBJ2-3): GAGVSQSPSNKVTEKGKDVELRCDPISGHTALYWYRQSLGQGLEFLIYFQGNSAPDKSGLPSDRFSAERTGGSVSTLTIQRTQQEDSAVYLCASSLGGLRTDTQYFGPGTRLTVL.